This T cell receptor beta chain was identified during a study of blood T cells in healthy people across ages. Study observations and caveats: Per million T cells, the diversity of TCR beta decreased roughly linearly as age advanced. Long-lived donors exceeded aged donors in naive CD4+ cells and diversity.

Alongside a J-beta primer mix, a sample-barcoded 5' primer served in a second PCR lasting about 6 to 11 cycles. MiXCR, run by TCRdb on the 5' RACE reads, gives a single entry per CDR3 protein. Among about 1.4 million distinct CDR3 sequences listed, approximately 59% were seen once. Extractions gave at least 6 micrograms of total RNA per sample. Germline V CDR1 and CDR2: ENHRY, SYGVKD. This CDR3 has 14 amino acids. Trimming took 0 bases from V and 3 from J, leaving 7 bases between them. This clonotype was recorded once. The target antigen is unknown. The source material was blood. The TCR originated in a man younger than 35 in good health. The V gene is TRBV10-3, the J gene TRBJ2-3; no reliable D call. CDR3 sequence: CAISESSGTDTQYF. The CDR3 coding sequence is TGTGCCATCAGTGAGTCGAGTGGTACAGATACGCAGTATTTT.